This T cell receptor (beta chain) stems from a study of identical twins. This clonotype has at least ten counts. TCRdb ran MiXCR on the 5' RACE reads and lists one entry per CDR3 protein. The sample holds 250,000 or so distinct CDR3 sequences, about 8% seen once. The J segment lost 7 bases and the V segment lost 2 bases, leaving 17 bases of the junction unmatched. The germline V gene has CDR1 SGHRS and CDR2 YFSETQ. This CDR3 is built from 18 residues. The sample was also reused in another study, on yellow fever vaccine responses in identical twins.

Specimen: CD8+ T cells sorted from blood. The chain employs TRBV5-1 and TRBJ2-1; 8 bases map to TRBD2. The sequence was obtained from a young woman in good health. The CDR3 DNA reads TGCGCCAGCAGCTTTCCCCACAGCGGGGGCCCTACGTGGAATGAGCAGTTCTTC. This gives the protein CASSFPHSGGPTWNEQFF.